This T cell receptor (beta chain) appears in the sequencing data of a study of cytomegalovirus exposure and HLA in healthy donors. Participants comprised healthy donors of bone marrow. Use of 60 Vbeta and 13 Jbeta primers characterized the PCR. Clones were sequenced by immunoSEQ multiplex PCR, and TCRdb holds only the in-frame ones, with some missing. In the table there are 150,000 to 200,000 clones, around 82% of which are singletons. Study-wide findings and caveats: Some V segments, including TRBV6-2 and TRBV6-3, were excluded as indistinguishable. In a later analysis, a genetic analysis reported fewer productive-TCR N-insertions in an Asian-associated ancestry cluster than the cohort average. Presence/absence analyses supposed approximately even sequencing depth among donors.

As to this clone: What it recognizes is unknown.

The CDR3 totals 16 residues. V shed 1 base and J 2 bases; nucleotides not matched to a gene: 4. Germline V gene data show CDR1 as ENHRY and CDR2 as SYGVKD. The sample comprised PBMCs. The rearrangement uses TRBV10-3 and TRBJ1-1, with 10 bases matching TRBD1. This receptor was obtained from a woman aged 50 to 60 in good health and CMV-seropositive. The CDR3, as DNA: TGTGCCATCAGTGAGTTGGGACAGGGGCTCAACACTGAAGCTTTCTTT. Translated, it gives CAISELGQGLNTEAFF.